These 17 T cell receptor beta chains share one sample of origin, sequenced in a study of T cells in Graves' hyperthyroidism and ophthalmopathy. It was RNA transcripts that yielded the amplified TCR beta CDR3 regions. With the HTBI primer set, the TCR CDR3 went through a first round of RT-PCR. One entry per CDR3 protein results from TCRdb running MiXCR on the multiplex PCR reads. The sample consists of around 350,000 distinct CDR3 sequences, roughly 14% of them appearing once. The sample was blood. These receptors were obtained from a young woman with Graves' hyperthyroidism that later progressed to Graves' ophthalmopathy.

In its sample, this clonotype was seen many times. The chain uses TRBV28 and TRBJ2-7; 8 bases fit TRBD1. Germline CDR1 and CDR2: MDHEN and SYDVKM. J was trimmed by 6 bases and V by 7 bases; bases with no gene match: 8. The CDR3 is 13 amino acids. This chain's CDR3 is CASTGQGAGEQYF. The DNA of the CDR3 is TGTGCCAGCACAGGGCAGGGGGCTGGCGAGCAGTACTTC.

About this clonotype itself: One base away lies a much larger clone, so this may be a sequencing read error. This sequence joins TRBV2 and TRBJ1-2; D might be TRBD1 (6 bases). Germline V gene lookup returns CDR1 SNHLY and CDR2 FYNNEI. The CDR3 extends over 14 amino acids. Trimming cost V 4 bases and J 4 bases, with 13 bases left between them. The CDR3 DNA reads TGTGCCAGCAGTGGCCTCTCAGGGGTCTATGGCTACACCTTC. Its translation is CASSGLSGVYGYTF.

There are many counts of this clonotype. The V and J genes are TRBV5-1 and TRBJ1-2; 8 bases fit TRBD1. The V segment lost 3 bases and the J segment 6 bases; nucleotides outside the gene matches: 7. The CDR3 has 14 residues. Germline loops: CDR1 SGHRS, CDR2 YFSETQ. The CDR3 nucleotides read TGCGCCAGCAGCTCCAACAGGGGGTTGGATGGCTACACCTTC. Its protein product is CASSSNRGLDGYTF.

The rearrangement links TRBV20-1 to TRBJ2-5; TRBD2 agrees at 8 bases. The length of the CDR3 is 15 residues. Germline CDR1 DFQATT, CDR2 SNEGSKA (reference sequence). Trimming at V came to 4 bases and at J to 1 base, leaving 8 bases not matched to a gene. In nucleotides, the CDR3 is TGCAGTGCTATAACCTTTAGCGGGACCCAAGAGACCCAGTACTTC. This codes for CSAITFSGTQETQYF.

This clonotype was seen ten or more times. The chain is built from TRBV28 and TRBJ2-1, with a possible D match to TRBD2 (5 bases). This CDR3 is built from 15 residues. V gave up 5 bases and J gave up 6 bases, with 17 bases separating them. Germline CDR1 reads MDHEN; CDR2 reads SYDVKM. As DNA, the CDR3 is TGTGCCAGCAGTAAACTAGACCCGCTCTTCAATGAGCAGTTCTTC. Its protein product is CASSKLDPLFNEQFF.

This clonotype was recorded many times. The rearrangement joins TRBV2 to TRBJ1-3; D unclear. Germline V gene lookup returns CDR1 SNHLY and CDR2 FYNNEI. Trimming took off 3 bases at V and 4 bases at J, with 7 bases between the two ends. The CDR3 has 13 residues. CDR3 loop: CASSDGRGNTIYF. CDR3 nucleotide sequence: TGTGCCAGCAGTGACGGTAGAGGAAACACCATATATTTT.

The chain couples TRBV9 to TRBJ1-5, with a possible D match to TRBD1 (5 bases). This CDR3 region has 15 residues. The V end lost 0 bases, the J end lost 5 bases, and 12 bases lay between the germline ends. Germline loops: CDR1 SGDLS, CDR2 YYNGEE. This CDR3 is CASSVDSGLDQPQHF. Here the CDR3 DNA reads TGTGCCAGCAGCGTAGATTCAGGGCTGGATCAGCCCCAGCATTTT.

This clonotype occurred many times. The gene calls are TRBV20-1 and TRBJ2-1; 14 nucleotides agree with TRBD2. With V trimmed by 3 bases and J by 3 bases, 7 bases remained unmatched. This CDR3 comprises 17 residues. Germline V CDR1 and CDR2: DFQATT, SNEGSKA (reference sequence). The CDR3 DNA reads as TGCAGTGCTAGCGATCCGGGACTAGCGGGAGACTACAATGAGCAGTTCTTC. Its protein is CSASDPGLAGDYNEQFF.

Many counts were recorded for this clonotype. This chain uses TRBV10-3 with TRBJ2-3; a possible D gene is TRBD1 (6 bases). This CDR3 has 15 residues. The germline V gene encodes CDR1 ENHRY and CDR2 SYGVKD. The ends were cut back, 7 bases at V and 6 bases at J, with 20 bases in the middle. CDR3 sequence: CAIMKGHPSEDTQYF. DNA for the CDR3: TGTGCCATCATGAAGGGACATCCGAGTGAGGATACGCAGTATTTT.

The chain employs TRBV5-1 and TRBJ2-5, with D unresolved. This CDR3 contains 12 residues. The V end was cut by 4 bases, the J end by 1 base, with 5 bases between. The germline V gene encodes CDR1 SGHRS and CDR2 YFSETQ. As DNA, the CDR3 is TGCGCCAGCAGCGTACTCCAAGAGACCCAGTACTTC. This translates into CASSVLQETQYF.

This chain links TRBV13 with TRBJ2-3; 14 bases line up with TRBD2. From germline, CDR1 is PRHDT and CDR2 FYEKMQ (reference sequence). Unmatched junction bases numbered 4, after V lost 5 bases and J lost 6 bases. The CDR3 is 15 amino acids. Here the CDR3 reads CASSPTSGRADTQYF. Written as DNA, the CDR3 is TGTGCCAGCAGCCCGACTAGCGGGAGGGCGGATACGCAGTATTTT.

The table lists this clonotype with a few counts. V is TRBV3-1 and J is TRBJ2-1; D is undetermined. The germline V gene has CDR1 LGHDT and CDR2 YNNKEL (reference sequence). Trimming left V 4 bases short and J 8 bases short, with 15 bases between. This CDR3 is 14 amino acids long. CDR3 in amino acids: CASSLTITAHEQFF. DNA for the CDR3: TGTGCCAGCAGCCTAACGATCACAGCGCATGAGCAGTTCTTC.

The sample holds many counts of this clonotype. The chain is built from TRBV28 and TRBJ2-1, with TRBD1 identical over 8 bases. The CDR3 loop spans 16 amino acids. Per the germline V gene, CDR1 is MDHEN and CDR2 is SYDVKM. J gave up 1 base and V 5 bases, and 7 bases lay outside the gene matches. The CDR3 sequence: CASSPQGGLSYNEQFF. Written as DNA, the CDR3 is TGTGCCAGCAGTCCACAGGGGGGTTTGTCCTACAATGAGCAGTTCTTC.

The rearrangement joins TRBV20-1 to TRBJ1-1; D gene uncertain. This CDR3 comprises 11 residues. The germline V gene has CDR1 DFQATT and CDR2 SNEGSKA (reference sequence). V lost 7 bases and J lost 1, with 7 bases in between. The CDR3 is CSGTGNTEAFF. CDR3 nucleotides: TGCAGTGGAACGGGGAACACTGAAGCTTTCTTT.

Here the CDR3 reads CSARDRGRGFTLYNEQFF. As DNA, the CDR3 is TGCAGTGCTAGAGATCGTGGTCGAGGGTTCACCCTGTACAATGAGCAGTTCTTC. The chain uses TRBV20-1 and TRBJ2-1, with D maybe TRBD2 (5 bases). Germline V gene sequence: CDR1 DFQATT, CDR2 SNEGSKA (reference sequence). V lost 0 bases and J 4 bases, leaving 22 bases between the germline ends. This CDR3 spans 18 amino acids.

This clonotype was observed many times. This chain joins TRBV5-6 and TRBJ2-3; D unresolved. Germline V CDR1 and CDR2: SGHDT, YYEEEE. The V gene lost 4 bases and the J gene lost 0 bases, with 6 bases spanning the gap. CDR3 length: 13 amino acids. The CDR3 loop is CASSLRSTDTQYF. In nucleotides, the CDR3 is TGTGCCAGCAGCCTCCGTAGCACAGATACGCAGTATTTT.

The sample holds many counts of this clonotype. This rearrangement joins TRBV12-3 or TRBV12-4 to TRBJ2-1, with no clear D. V lost 4 bases and J lost 8, with 9 bases in between. The CDR3 length is 12 residues. The CDR3 DNA reads TGTGCCAGCAGTTCCGGCAGGTATGAGCAGTTCTTC. It translates to CASSSGRYEQFF.